The source of this T cell receptor beta chain is a study of long-term antiretroviral therapy in people with HIV. Study results and limitations: ART-treated samples gained diversity yet remained below transplant donor controls.

Before DNA extraction, about 0.95-10 million cryopreserved PBMC were held in the samples. Germline V lookup: CDR1 SGHRS, CDR2 YFSETQ. This CDR3 has 13 residues. V lost 2 bases, J lost 1 base, and 6 bases lay in between. The assay used was immunoSEQ (version v3.0), run at survey level. Target depth was roughly 35,000-55,000 T-cell genomes per sample. The repertoire was sequenced with immunoSEQ multiplex PCR; TCRdb's copy has only in-frame clones and lacks some. The sample includes about 20,000 clones, 80% to 90% seen only once; the top ten take roughly 18%. This clone has just one count. Its antigen is currently unknown.

The chain combines TRBV5-1 with TRBJ1-1; the D gene is possibly TRBD1 (5 bases). The TCR originated in a young woman with HIV. The starting material was unsorted PBMCs, obtained 0.6 years after starting antiretroviral therapy. This CDR3 is CASSFGQNTEAFF. CDR3 in DNA: TGCGCCAGCAGCTTCGGACAGAACACTGAAGCTTTCTTT.